This TCR beta chain was sequenced in a study of shared clonotypes between healthy human individuals. The V and J ends lost 0 bases and 7 bases, in that order; junction bases with no gene match: 1. The CDR3 loop spans 14 amino acids. CDR1 ENHRY and CDR2 SYGVKD come from the germline V gene. This clone was counted a few times. Generated by immunoSEQ multiplex PCR, the TCRdb table keeps only in-frame clones and is missing some. The sample lists roughly 220,000 clones, approximately 70% occurring once. The V and J genes are TRBV10-3 and TRBJ2-4, with 9 bases identical to TRBD2. The TCR was taken from a young man in good health. The specimen was memory CD4+ T cells sorted from blood. As to subset: CD45RA-negative fraction. The CDR3, as DNA: TGTGCCATCAGTGAGTCCACTAGCGGGAACATTCAGTACTTC. It encodes CAISESTSGNIQYF.